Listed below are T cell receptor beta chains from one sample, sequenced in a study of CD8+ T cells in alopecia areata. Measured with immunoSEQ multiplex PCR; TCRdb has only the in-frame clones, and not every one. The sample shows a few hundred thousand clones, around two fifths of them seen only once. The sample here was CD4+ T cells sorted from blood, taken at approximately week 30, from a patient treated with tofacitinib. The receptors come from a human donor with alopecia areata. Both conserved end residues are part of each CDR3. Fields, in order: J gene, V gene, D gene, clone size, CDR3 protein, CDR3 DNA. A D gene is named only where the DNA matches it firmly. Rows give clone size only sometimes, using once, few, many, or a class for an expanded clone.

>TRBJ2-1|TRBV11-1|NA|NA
CASSQAEGYEQFF
TGTGCCAGCAGCCAAGCGGAAGGCTATGAGCAGTTCTTC
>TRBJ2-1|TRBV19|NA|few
CASSGVLASGEQFF
TGTGCCAGTAGTGGGGTACTAGCTTCCGGGGAGCAGTTCTTC
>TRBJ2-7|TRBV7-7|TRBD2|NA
CASSLGSSGLYEQYF
TGTGCTAGCAGCTTAGGGTCTAGCGGACTATACGAGCAGTACTTC
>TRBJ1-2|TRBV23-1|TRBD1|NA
CASSHQGARENYGYTF
TGCGCCAGCAGTCACCAGGGGGCGCGGGAGAACTATGGCTACACCTTC
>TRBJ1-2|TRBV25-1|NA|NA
CASNPGGLRDGYTF
TGTGCCAGCAACCCTGGGGGCCTCAGGGATGGCTACACCTTC
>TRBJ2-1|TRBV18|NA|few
CASSPPMPGEVGEQFF
TGTGCCAGCTCACCACCGATGCCGGGAGAAGTAGGTGAGCAGTTCTTC
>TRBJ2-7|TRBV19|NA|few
CASSIVTSYEQYF
TGTGCCAGTAGTATAGTAACATCCTACGAGCAGTACTTC
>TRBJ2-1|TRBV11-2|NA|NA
CASSPDSDNEQFF
TGTGCCAGCAGCCCGGACAGCGACAATGAGCAGTTCTTC
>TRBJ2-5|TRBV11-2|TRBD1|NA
CASSFGTGGQETQYF
TGTGCCAGCAGCTTCGGGACAGGGGGCCAAGAGACCCAGTACTTC
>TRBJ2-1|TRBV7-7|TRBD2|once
CASSLASGTSGYNEQFF
TGTGCTAGCAGCTTAGCCTCCGGGACTAGCGGGTACAATGAGCAGTTCTTC
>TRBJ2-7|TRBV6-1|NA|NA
CAAKTGTKLYEQYF
TGTGCCGCCAAAACGGGCACGAAGCTCTACGAGCAGTACTTC
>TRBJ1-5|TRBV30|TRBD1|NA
CAWSREGQGNQPQHF
TGTGCCTGGAGTAGGGAGGGACAGGGCAATCAGCCCCAGCATTTT
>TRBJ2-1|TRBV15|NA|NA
CATSRDPGRYNEQFF
TGTGCCACCAGCAGAGATCCGGGAAGATACAATGAGCAGTTCTTC
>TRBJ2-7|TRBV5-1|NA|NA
CASSLAAGGYEQYF
TGCGCCAGCAGCTTGGCTGCAGGGGGGTACGAGCAGTACTTC
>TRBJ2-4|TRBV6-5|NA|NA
CASRDTRGNIQYF
TGTGCCAGCAGGGATACACGTGGAAACATTCAGTACTTC